The clone carrying this T cell receptor (beta chain) was recorded once. What it binds is unknown. This sample is drawn from a study of cytomegalovirus exposure and HLA in healthy donors. General study findings and limits: Another analysis was done later, and it associated roughly 15,000 TCR beta sequences with HLA alleles at 0.05 false discovery rate.

Germline V gene sequence: CDR1 SGDLS, CDR2 YYNGEE. CDR3 length: 16 amino acids. Unmatched junction bases numbered 13, after V lost 3 bases and J lost 8 bases. 60 Vbeta and 13 Jbeta primers were used in PCR. In the authors' workflow: Counted up in a later analysis, unique TCR beta chains came to some 72 million, with roughly 11 million shared. The protocol was immunoSEQ multiplex PCR, while the TCRdb copy is restricted to in-frame clones and leaves out a portion. For V, J and clone size, that table is used; D and trimming come from the DNA. The data hold 170,000 or so clones, with about 78% observed a single time.

V is TRBV9 and J is TRBJ2-1, with 8 bases identical to TRBD2. Material for sequencing was PBMCs. The receptor's source is a man aged 60 to 69 in good health and CMV-seronegative. CDR3 region: CASSASGTRSGHEQFF. The CDR3 bases are TGTGCCAGCAGCGCCTCCGGGACTAGGTCGGGCCATGAGCAGTTCTTC.